The 13 T cell receptor beta chains in this list originate from one sample, sequenced in a study of shared clonotypes between healthy human individuals. Some clones are missing from TCRdb's copy, which holds only in-frame ones; the method was immunoSEQ multiplex PCR. The profile shows some 2,000,000 clones, about 94% of them singletons. Sequencing was done on a sample of naive CD4+ T cells sorted from blood. Sample subset: CD45RA+ positively selected. Receptors originate from a man younger than 35 in good health.

This rearrangement joins TRBV5-1 to TRBJ2-7; possibly TRBD2 for D (6 bases). The ends were cut back, 0 bases at V and 0 bases at J, with 10 bases in the middle. This CDR3 spans 15 amino acids. CDR1 and CDR2 from the germline V gene are SGHRS and YFSETQ. The chain's CDR3 is CASSLVGGTSYEQYF. In DNA form, the CDR3 reads TGCGCCAGCAGCTTGGTCGGGGGAACCTCCTACGAGCAGTACTTC.

This clone was detected only once. The rearrangement links TRBV2 to TRBJ1-1; 10 positions agree with TRBD1. With V trimmed by 6 bases and J by 5 bases, 9 bases remained unmatched. The length of the CDR3 is 15 residues. The germline CDR1 and CDR2 sequences are SNHLY and FYNNEI. The CDR3 protein is CASRLSRDRGTEAFF. For the CDR3, the DNA is TGTGCCAGCAGACTCAGCCGGGACAGGGGAACTGAAGCTTTCTTT.

This chain connects TRBV7-2 to TRBJ2-5; 10 bases agree with TRBD1. The CDR3 has 15 amino acids. Germline lookup yields CDR1 SGHTA and CDR2 FQGNSA. Trimming removed 8 bases from V and 2 bases from J; junction bases left unmatched: 8. CDR3 sequence: CASVWGTGDQETQYF. CDR3 DNA sequence: TGTGCCAGCGTTTGGGGGACAGGGGATCAAGAGACCCAGTACTTC.

Note on this clone: This sample also contains other DNA sequences that code for the same CDR3. This chain links TRBV5-1 with TRBJ2-1, with D tentatively TRBD1 (5 bases). In germline, CDR1 is SGHRS, CDR2 YFSETQ. The CDR3 has 13 residues. V lost 3 bases, J lost 4 bases, and 8 bases lay in between. The CDR3 DNA reads as TGCGCCAGCAGCTCCCAGGGTTACAATGAGCAGTTCTTC. This sequence encodes CASSSQGYNEQFF. Using reference TRBV5-1 and TRBJ2-1 for the parts outside the CDR3, the full variable domain is KAGVTQTPRYLIKTRGQQVTLSCSPISGHRSVSWYQQTPGQGLQFLFEYFSETQRNKGNFPGRFSGRQFSNSRSEMNVSTLELGDSALYLCASSSQGYNEQFFGPGTRLTVL.

The CDR3 is CAGRGPSSYEQYF. The DNA of the CDR3 is TGTGCTGGCAGGGGCCCAAGCTCCTACGAGCAGTACTTC. The chain is built from TRBV7-7 and TRBJ2-7; tentative D call: TRBD1 (6 bases). This CDR3 spans 13 amino acids. Germline values: CDR1 SSHAT, CDR2 FNYEAQ (reference sequence).

The chain joins TRBV5-1 to TRBJ1-2; 8 positions agree with TRBD1. Germline V gene data show CDR1 as SGHRS and CDR2 as YFSETQ. CDR3 size: 15 residues. The junction had 4 bases not matched to a gene; V was cut back by 0 bases and J by 3 bases. This CDR3 is CASSLALGQDYGYTF. Written as DNA, the CDR3 is TGCGCCAGCAGCTTGGCCCTGGGACAGGACTATGGCTACACCTTC.

The genes are TRBV7-2 and TRBJ2-7, with 7 positions matching TRBD2. The germline V gene has CDR1 SGHTA and CDR2 FQGNSA. The CDR3 consists of 16 residues. Trimming cost V 0 bases and J 2 bases; bases outside gene matches: 7. In DNA form, the CDR3 reads TGTGCCAGCAGCTTAGCCGGGACTATCGAGACCTACGAGCAGTACTTC. Translating it yields CASSLAGTIETYEQYF.

V and J are TRBV11-3 and TRBJ2-2; no clear D gene. This CDR3 has 14 residues. V was clipped by 1 base and J by 6 bases, with 9 bases between them. Germline loops: CDR1 SGHNT, CDR2 YENEEA. In DNA, the CDR3 is TGTGCCAGCAGCTTAGTAGGTTCAGCCGGGGAGCTGTTTTTT. Translating gives CASSLVGSAGELFF.

This chain links TRBV5-4 with TRBJ1-2; D is unclear. The germline gives CDR1 SGHNT, CDR2 YYREEE (reference sequence). V gave up 2 bases and J gave up 4 bases, with 15 bases separating them. There are 15 residues in the CDR3. Written as DNA, the CDR3 is TGTGCCAGCAGCTTAGACGAGGCGGGGAGCTATGGCTACACCTTC. The encoded protein is CASSLDEAGSYGYTF.

The chain has TRBV28 and TRBJ2-7; TRBD1 matches at 7 bases. Germline V lookup: CDR1 MDHEN, CDR2 SYDVKM. The CDR3 length is 13 residues. With V trimmed by 4 bases and J by 2 bases, 2 bases remained unmatched. As DNA, the CDR3 is TGTGCCAGCAGTTATGGGACAGCCTACGAGCAGTACTTC. Its protein is CASSYGTAYEQYF.

The CDR3 region is CASSLLGLTSSYNSPLHF. In DNA, the CDR3 is TGTGCCAGCAGCTTGTTGGGACTTACGAGCTCCTATAATTCACCCCTCCACTTT. This chain joins TRBV5-4 and TRBJ1-6, with D tentatively TRBD1 (5 bases). The V and J ends lost 1 base and 0 bases respectively, with 14 bases between them. Per germline, CDR1 SGHNT and CDR2 YYREEE (reference sequence). The CDR3 has 18 residues.

A word on this clone: This sample also contains other DNA sequences that code for the same CDR3. The V gene is TRBV7-9, the J gene TRBJ1-1, with D uncertain. The CDR3 loop spans 13 amino acids. Per the germline V gene, CDR1 is SEHNR and CDR2 is FQNEAQ (reference sequence). Trimming removed 2 bases at V and 0 bases at J, with 4 bases between. As DNA, the CDR3 is TGTGCCAGCAGCTTACAGATGAACACTGAAGCTTTCTTT. It translates to CASSLQMNTEAFF.

The chain has TRBV15 and TRBJ1-6, with D unresolved. CDR3 length equals 16 residues. Trimming left V 0 bases short and J 6 bases short, with 12 bases between. Looked up from germline, CDR1 is LNHNV and CDR2 is YYDKDF (reference sequence). The CDR3 region has the DNA TGTGCCACCAGCAGAGAACGTGGCAGCCTTAATTCACCCCTCCACTTT. It yields the protein CATSRERGSLNSPLHF. The full variable domain, in which reference TRBV15 and TRBJ1-6 provide the parts outside the CDR3, is DAMVIQNPRYQVTQFGKPVTLSCSQTLNHNVMYWYQQKSSQAPKLLFHYYDKDFNNEADTPDNFQSRRPNTSFCFLDIRSPGLGDTAMYLCATSRERGSLNSPLHFGNGTRLTVT.